The clone carrying this T cell receptor (beta chain) has a single count. Its matching antigen is unknown. CDR1 is LGHNA and CDR2 is YNFKEQ in the germline V gene. The V and J ends lost 2 bases and 4 bases, in that order; junction bases with no gene match: 7. The CDR3 extends over 17 amino acids. This sample stems from a study of OX40 agonist ivuxolimab in advanced cancers. Study findings and constraints: CD8+ T cells showed, on average, more clonal expansion than CD4+ cells.

Measured with immunoSEQ multiplex PCR; TCRdb has only the in-frame clones, and not every one. In the table there are some 97,000 clones, around nine tenths of which are singletons. The sample in question was CD4+ or CD8+ T cells sorted from blood, obtained in a trial of the OX40 agonist ivuxolimab. The origin of this receptor is an adult with an advanced solid tumor such as melanoma, head and neck, liver or kidney cancer. The chain has TRBV4-2 and TRBJ2-2; TRBD2 agrees at 10 bases. This chain's CDR3 is CASSQLPTSGTTGELFF. CDR3 coding DNA: TGTGCCAGCAGCCAACTTCCCACTAGCGGGACCACCGGGGAGCTGTTTTTT.